This paragraph covers one T cell receptor (beta chain) sequence. It lacks a known antigen. Per-base quality was not reported, and no clone a single base away is much larger than it. These data are taken from a study of blood T cell repertoires in COVID-19 (dated by TCRdb to the early 2020s). Regarding the study in general: Samples covering the acute and convalescent phases of COVID-19 were provided by collaborators in the United States, Italy and Spain. The material from the prospective study consisted of cDNA or gDNA derived from T cells, B-cell-depleted T cells, or PBMCs. Subjects who had been exposed to COVID-19, were actively infected with it, or had recovered from it provided the deeply sampled blood TCRbeta repertoires that made up the dataset. A freely available public database, intended as a resource for researchers studying the immune response to SARS-CoV-2, is where the repertoires were released. The samples were drawn from two sources: the first 160 participants of the ongoing ImmuneRACE study, and 1,000 to 1,500 subjects contributed by 6 global collaborators. Nearly every sample came with metadata listing a de-identified subject ID, COVID-19 status, age in years and sex. HLA class I and class II types, where available, came from metadata supplied by the sample provider rather than from assay-based typing. General study outcomes and caveats: The amount of clinical and demographic metadata varied by source and participant and was provided uncurated.

Collaborating institutions collected whole blood in K2EDTA tubes following their own protocols. For TCRbeta analysis, collaborators shipped samples in one of three forms: frozen whole blood, isolated PBMCs, or DNA extracted from either of those sample types. Inclusive of the bounding cysteine and phenylalanine, the CDR3 is 15 residues long. Only the CDR3 part of the read is kept: 45 bases, read in frame from the first base. Trimming costs V 4 bases and J 4 bases, and their ends lie 13 bases apart. The germline V gene (reference sequence) specifies SEHNR as CDR1 and FQNEAQ as CDR2. The immunoSEQ Assay, a bias-controlled multiplex PCR, was used to amplify TCRbeta CDR3 regions from genomic DNA. Per the original workflow: The number of nucleated cells in each sample was estimated by amplification of reference gene primers within the assay. To quantify the absolute abundance of each unique TCRbeta CDR3 rearrangement, sequence reads were collapsed and filtered. Productive Simpson clonality was computed per sample as the square root of Simpson's diversity index over productive rearrangements. In TCRdb, the immuneACCESS table is reduced to in-frame sequences with V and J assigned. These tables do not hold every clone; where another copy was compared, an unresolved V gene accounts for under half, and the others remain unexplained. For V, J and clone size, that table is used; D and trimming come from the DNA. The table for this sample lists approximately 190,000 clones; around four fifths of them were counted only once. Jointly, the top ten make up around 5.2% of the sample.

This chain joins TRBV7-9 to TRBJ2-2; the D region possibly corresponds to TRBD1 (5 bases align). The sequencing input was peripheral blood. The receptor was isolated from a woman in her 30s with acute or convalescent COVID-19. CDR3 loop: CASSSDGRVTGELFF. The DNA is TGTGCCAGCAGCTCGGATGGCAGGGTCACCGGGGAGCTGTTTTTT.